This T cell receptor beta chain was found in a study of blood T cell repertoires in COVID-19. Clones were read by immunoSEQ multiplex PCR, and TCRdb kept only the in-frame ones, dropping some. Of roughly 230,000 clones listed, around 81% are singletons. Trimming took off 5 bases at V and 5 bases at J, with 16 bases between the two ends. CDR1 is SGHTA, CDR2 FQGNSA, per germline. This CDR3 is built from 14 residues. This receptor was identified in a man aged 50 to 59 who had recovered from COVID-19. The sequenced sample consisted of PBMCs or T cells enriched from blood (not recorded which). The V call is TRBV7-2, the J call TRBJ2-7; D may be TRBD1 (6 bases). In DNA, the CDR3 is TGTGCCAGCAGCCCGCAGGGACAAAGTCACGAGCAGTACTTC. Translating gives CASSPQGQSHEQYF.